The rows below give T cell receptor beta chains drawn from one sample of a study of blood T cell repertoires in COVID-19. Data came from immunoSEQ multiplex PCR; TCRdb stores just in-frame clones and leaves some out. The table includes about 330,000 clones, approximately 87% detected once. The sequenced sample consisted of PBMCs or T cells enriched from blood (not recorded which). These TCRs come from a woman younger than 45 who had recovered from COVID-19. The CDR3 runs from the conserved cysteine through the conserved F or W. D genes are given only for firm matches. For some rows the clone size is stated as once, few or many, or as a class when expanded; others skip it.

-,-,TRBV6-5,TRBJ2-5,CASSYPYGTQYF,TGTGCCAGCAGTTATCCCTACGGGACCCAGTACTTC
once,-,TRBV7-9,TRBJ2-7,CAISTGFRGYEQYF,TGTGCCATATCCACAGGGTTTAGGGGGTACGAGCAGTACTTC
-,TRBD1,TRBV14,TRBJ1-2,CASSQEGPRGRRSLYGYTF,TGTGCCAGCAGCCAAGAAGGCCCCAGGGGGCGCCGCTCCCTCTATGGCTACACCTTC
-,-,TRBV7-2,TRBJ1-5,CASSLVGGNSNQPQHF,TGTGCCAGCAGCTTAGTGGGGGGGAATAGCAATCAGCCCCAGCATTTT
-,TRBD2,TRBV6-5,TRBJ2-1,CASSPPSGGANEQFF,TGTGCCAGCAGTCCCCCTAGCGGGGGGGCTAATGAGCAGTTCTTC
-,TRBD1,TRBV6-5,TRBJ1-1,CAKTTGGRGNTEAFF,TGTGCCAAAACGACAGGGGGCAGGGGGAATACTGAAGCTTTCTTT
-,-,TRBV4-3,TRBJ2-5,CASSQVANRDNETQYF,TGCGCCAGCAGCCAAGTGGCGAACCGGGACAACGAGACCCAGTACTTC
-,-,TRBV28,TRBJ1-1,CASSLSTNTEAFF,TGTGCCAGCAGTTTATCAACAAACACTGAAGCTTTCTTT
-,-,TRBV6-5,TRBJ2-7,CASTPLASSYEQYF,TGTGCCAGCACGCCGTTAGCCAGCTCCTACGAGCAGTACTTC
-,-,TRBV7-6,TRBJ2-6,CASSPRLRGSGANVLTF,TGTGCCAGCAGCCCCCGGTTAAGGGGGTCTGGGGCCAACGTCCTGACTTTC
-,-,TRBV2,TRBJ1-3,CASSDRPRSGNTIYF,TGTGCCAGCAGTGACAGGCCTCGCTCTGGAAACACCATATATTTT
-,-,TRBV5-1,TRBJ1-6,CASSRGWESPLHF,TGCGCCAGCAGCCGGGGGTGGGAATCACCCCTCCACTTT
-,-,TRBV28,TRBJ1-1,CASSLNSMNTEAFF,TGTGCCAGCAGTTTGAACAGCATGAACACTGAAGCTTTCTTT
-,-,TRBV6-5,TRBJ1-6,CASSLSTGGFSPLHF,TGTGCCAGCAGCCTCTCAACGGGGGGGTTTTCACCCCTCCACTTT
-,TRBD1,TRBV6-5,TRBJ1-2,CASSSGGGYGYTF,TGTGCCAGCAGTTCAGGGGGCGGCTATGGCTACACCTTC
few,TRBD1,TRBV5-1,TRBJ1-5,CASSLQGGQQPQHF,TGCGCCAGCAGCTTGCAGGGGGGCCAGCAGCCCCAGCATTTT
-,TRBD1,TRBV5-1,TRBJ2-2,CASSLGGSGQGASGNTGELFF,TGCGCCAGCAGCTTGGGAGGATCCGGACAGGGGGCTTCGGGGAACACCGGGGAGCTGTTTTTT
-,TRBD1,TRBV19,TRBJ1-5,CASSMILPSTGARQPQHF,TGTGCCAGTAGTATGATACTCCCCTCGACAGGGGCTCGGCAGCCCCAGCATTTT
-,TRBD1,TRBV19,TRBJ2-1,CASKTGVYNEQFF,TGTGCCAGCAAGACAGGGGTCTACAATGAGCAGTTCTTC
-,-,TRBV12-3/TRBV12-4,TRBJ1-2,CASSRAVIYGYTF,TGTGCCAGCAGCCGCGCGGTGATCTATGGCTACACCTTC
-,-,TRBV7-8,TRBJ1-5,CASSLSRSDWGAQHF,TGTGCCAGCAGCTTAAGTCGCAGTGATTGGGGGGCCCAGCATTTT
-,TRBD1,TRBV2,TRBJ1-5,CASSFGQGGQPQHF,TGTGCCAGCAGTTTCGGACAGGGTGGTCAGCCCCAGCATTTT
-,-,TRBV4-1,TRBJ1-6,CASSQEGRGTNSPLHF,TGCGCCAGCAGCCAAGAAGGGAGGGGGACTAATTCACCCCTCCACTTT
-,TRBD1,TRBV19,TRBJ1-5,CASRLGTGGRSRPQHF,TGTGCCAGCCGTCTAGGTACAGGGGGCCGTAGCCGGCCCCAGCATTTT
-,-,TRBV11-3,TRBJ1-1,CASSLGRANTEAFF,TGTGCCAGCAGCTTAGGCAGGGCGAACACTGAAGCTTTCTTT
-,TRBD2,TRBV12-5,TRBJ2-7,CASGPRGGGNEQYF,TGTGCTAGTGGTCCCCGGGGGGGTGGGAACGAGCAGTACTTC
-,-,TRBV7-8,TRBJ2-7,CASSYPPRGRYEQYF,TGTGCCAGCAGCTACCCCCCCAGGGGTCGCTACGAGCAGTACTTC
once,-,TRBV3-1/TRBV3-2,TRBJ1-2,CAAGIGGRLGYTF,TGTGCCGCGGGCATCGGGGGACGCCTTGGCTACACCTTC
-,-,TRBV4-1,TRBJ2-1,CASSQDPTGHQFF,TGCGCCAGCAGCCAAGATCCCACAGGGCATCAGTTCTTC
-,TRBD2,TRBV4-3,TRBJ2-1,CASSPQPGGGRYNEQFF,TGCGCCAGCAGCCCACAACCTGGCGGGGGGCGGTACAATGAGCAGTTCTTC
-,-,TRBV5-1,TRBJ2-7,CASSLGGDYYEQYF,TGCGCCAGCAGCTTGGGGGGAGACTACTACGAGCAGTACTTC
-,-,TRBV5-4,TRBJ2-1,CASSPITGTENEQFF,TGTGCCAGCAGCCCCATAACAGGGACGGAGAATGAGCAGTTCTTC
-,-,TRBV4-2,TRBJ2-1,CASSQDQGGTRTLRSYNEQFF,TGTGCCAGCAGCCAAGATCAGGGGGGGACTAGAACCCTCCGCTCCTACAATGAGCAGTTCTTC
-,-,TRBV5-1,TRBJ1-2,CASSYAGGDGYTF,TGCGCCAGCAGCTATGCCGGAGGCGACGGCTACACCTTC
-,-,TRBV4-2,TRBJ1-6,CASSQALGQGFASPLHF,TGTGCCAGCAGCCAAGCGTTGGGGCAGGGGTTCGCATCACCCCTCCACTTT
-,TRBD1,TRBV24-1,TRBJ1-3,CATSDRIRQGVFSGNTIYF,TGTGCCACCAGTGATCGGATCAGACAGGGGGTCTTCTCTGGAAACACCATATATTTT
-,-,TRBV19,TRBJ1-4,CASSQGQGLEQPFF,TGTGCCAGTAGTCAAGGGCAGGGCCTAGAACAGCCGTTTTTT
once,-,TRBV5-6,TRBJ1-1,CASSFGGFGAEAFF,TGTGCCAGCAGCTTTGGAGGGTTTGGCGCTGAAGCTTTCTTT
once,TRBD1,TRBV18,TRBJ1-1,CASSPQGAGSEAFF,TGTGCCAGCTCACCACAGGGGGCAGGATCTGAAGCTTTCTTT
-,-,TRBV7-9,TRBJ1-1,CASRLLQGANTEAFF,TGTGCCAGCAGATTACTACAGGGCGCGAACACTGAAGCTTTCTTT
-,TRBD1,TRBV10-2,TRBJ2-1,CASSRDRPSETFF,TGCGCCAGCAGTAGGGACAGGCCAAGCGAGACTTTCTTC
once,-,TRBV7-2,TRBJ1-1,CASSFQRNTEAFF,TGTGCCAGCAGCTTTCAGCGGAACACTGAAGCTTTCTTT
-,-,TRBV5-1,TRBJ1-5,CASSLGGGVGNQPQHF,TGCGCCAGCAGCTTGGGTGGGGGCGTCGGCAATCAGCCCCAGCATTTT
-,-,TRBV28,TRBJ1-3,CASSYNQGSGNTIYF,TGTGCCAGCAGTTATAACCAGGGCTCTGGAAACACCATATATTTT
-,-,TRBV6-5,TRBJ2-7,CASVSTGSYEQYF,TGTGCCAGCGTTTCGACGGGCTCCTACGAGCAGTACTTC
once,-,TRBV6-5,TRBJ2-5,CASSYMAVQETQYF,TGTGCCAGCAGTTACATGGCAGTCCAAGAGACCCAGTACTTC
-,TRBD1,TRBV24-1,TRBJ2-1,CATSDFGTGGENEQFF,TGTGCCACCAGTGATTTTGGGACAGGGGGTGAGAATGAGCAGTTCTTC
-,-,TRBV7-2,TRBJ1-2,CASSNTGTNYGYTF,TGTGCCAGCAGCAACACCGGGACAAACTATGGCTACACCTTC